These T cell receptor beta chains were read from a single sample in a study of T-cell memory formation after mild COVID-19. TCRdb recomputed calls from the 5' RACE reads with MiXCR, one row per CDR3 protein. The profile shows some 300,000 distinct CDR3 sequences, 20% to 25% of them singletons. Sequences were obtained from PBMCs or a T cell subset sorted from them (not recorded which). These receptors all come from a man younger than 30 who had mild COVID-19 (a few samples of this study predate the infection). Cell type and time point are not known. Each CDR3 is given with its conserved first and last residue. A D gene is named only where the DNA matches it firmly. Some rows have no size entry. The others give once, few or many, or a class for an expanded clone.

CASSLAGSSSPLHF	TGTGCCAGCAGCTTAGCAGGGTCTAGCTCACCCCTCCACTTT	TRBV7-6	few	TRBJ1-6	-
CASSSVWYEQFF	TGTGCCAGCAGCTCCGTTTGGTATGAGCAGTTCTTC	TRBV11-2	-	TRBJ2-1	-
CAWSPGRVYEQFF	TGTGCCTGGAGTCCCGGCAGGGTGTATGAGCAGTTCTTC	TRBV30	-	TRBJ2-1	-
CASSSRGDQETQYF	TGTGCCAGCAGCTCCAGGGGGGACCAAGAGACCCAGTACTTC	TRBV5-6	many	TRBJ2-5	-
CASSLDGTGANVLTF	TGTGCCAGCTCACTGGATGGAACTGGGGCCAACGTCCTGACTTTC	TRBV18	-	TRBJ2-6	-
CSVEARPGGTEAFF	TGCAGCGTTGAAGCTCGCCCGGGAGGCACTGAAGCTTTCTTT	TRBV29-1	-	TRBJ1-1	-
CSARNAGVDTEAFF	TGCAGTGCTCGAAACGCAGGGGTGGACACTGAAGCTTTCTTT	TRBV20-1	few	TRBJ1-1	-
CASSQATSGGSVEQFF	TGTGCCAGCAGCCAGGCGACTAGCGGGGGATCCGTTGAGCAGTTCTTC	TRBV4-2	-	TRBJ2-1	TRBD2
CSARVATGADTQYF	TGCAGTGCTAGGGTAGCGACAGGGGCAGATACGCAGTATTTT	TRBV20-1	-	TRBJ2-3	TRBD1
CSARDRNTGGMSGYTF	TGCAGTGCTAGAGATCGCAATACAGGGGGAATGAGTGGCTACACCTTC	TRBV20-1	few	TRBJ1-2	TRBD1
CASSHRGTQPQHF	TGTGCCAGCAGCCATCGGGGCACTCAGCCCCAGCATTTT	TRBV12-3/TRBV12-4	-	TRBJ1-5	-
CASSLAAGSAEAFF	TGCGCCAGCAGCTTGGCCGCGGGCTCCGCTGAAGCTTTCTTT	TRBV5-1	-	TRBJ1-1	-
CASSLGDRVLGYTF	TGTGCCAGCAGCTTAGGGGACAGGGTCCTCGGCTACACCTTC	TRBV7-9	-	TRBJ1-2	TRBD1
CASRRIGQGKNYGYTF	TGCGCCAGCAGACGAATCGGACAGGGAAAGAACTATGGCTACACCTTC	TRBV4-1	once	TRBJ1-2	TRBD1
CSVDRGSYNEQFF	TGCAGCGTTGACAGGGGGTCCTACAATGAGCAGTTCTTC	TRBV29-1	-	TRBJ2-1	TRBD1
CASSSPGTKNIQYF	TGTGCCAGCAGCTCGCCGGGGACTAAAAACATTCAGTACTTC	TRBV7-9	-	TRBJ2-4	-
CSVGWRADLSNEQFF	TGCAGCGTTGGTTGGAGGGCAGACCTATCCAATGAGCAGTTCTTC	TRBV29-1	many	TRBJ2-1	-
CASSLAYAPNGYTF	TGTGCCAGCAGCTTGGCCTACGCTCCTAACGGCTACACCTTC	TRBV5-4	-	TRBJ1-2	-
CASRTGGMNTEAFF	TGTGCCAGCAGGACAGGGGGAATGAACACTGAAGCTTTCTTT	TRBV6-5	-	TRBJ1-1	TRBD1
CSATGTSGSDTQYF	TGCAGTGCAACGGGGACTAGCGGTTCAGATACGCAGTATTTT	TRBV20-1	-	TRBJ2-3	TRBD2
CASSPRAAFYTGELFF	TGTGCCAGCAGCCCCAGGGCAGCCTTCTATACCGGGGAGCTGTTTTTT	TRBV7-2	many	TRBJ2-2	-
CASSLTTGLGETQYF	TGTGCCAGCAGCCTAACTACGGGGCTCGGTGAGACCCAGTACTTC	TRBV11-1	few	TRBJ2-5	-
CASSQGTSGADMLNEQFF	TGTGCCAGCAGCCAAGGGACTAGCGGGGCCGACATGTTAAATGAGCAGTTCTTC	TRBV4-2	-	TRBJ2-1	TRBD2
CASTPGLASYEQYF	TGTGCCAGCACTCCGGGACTAGCCTCCTACGAGCAGTACTTC	TRBV12-3/TRBV12-4	few	TRBJ2-7	TRBD2
CAISQPNYGYTF	TGTGCCATCAGTCAGCCTAACTATGGCTACACCTTC	TRBV10-3	-	TRBJ1-2	-
CASMRSGETQYF	TGTGCCAGCATGAGATCAGGGGAGACCCAGTACTTC	TRBV28	many	TRBJ2-5	-
CASSYQTGNTEAFF	TGTGCCAGCAGCTACCAGACGGGGAACACTGAAGCTTTCTTT	TRBV7-2	-	TRBJ1-1	-
CSAVGASYEQYF	TGCAGTGCCGTCGGGGCTTCCTACGAGCAGTACTTC	TRBV20-1	few	TRBJ2-7	-
CASSQAEVTVGGYTF	TGTGCCAGCTCCCAAGCCGAAGTGACAGTTGGTGGCTACACCTTC	TRBV18	-	TRBJ1-2	-
CASSLRRGGNEQFF	TGTGCCAGCAGCTTACGACGGGGGGGCAATGAGCAGTTCTTC	TRBV7-8	few	TRBJ2-1	TRBD2
CASSFWQGDEKLFF	TGTGCCAGCAGCTTTTGGCAGGGGGACGAAAAACTGTTTTTT	TRBV7-2	many	TRBJ1-4	TRBD1
CASSVEGVRETQYF	TGTGCCAGCAGCGTAGAGGGCGTCCGGGAGACCCAGTACTTC	TRBV9	few	TRBJ2-5	-
CATSDPRTGSDEQFF	TGTGCCACCAGTGATCCACGGACCGGGAGCGATGAGCAGTTCTTC	TRBV24-1	-	TRBJ2-1	-
CAIRGTGDARYGYTF	TGTGCCATCAGGGGAACAGGGGATGCCCGCTATGGCTACACCTTC	TRBV10-3	-	TRBJ1-2	TRBD1
CASSLHLEGITDTQYF	TGCGCCAGCAGCTTACATCTCGAGGGGATAACAGATACGCAGTATTTT	TRBV5-1	-	TRBJ2-3	-
CASSPDLQETQYF	TGTGCCAGCTCACCGGACCTCCAAGAGACCCAGTACTTC	TRBV18	many	TRBJ2-5	-
CACAWSGTLTEAFF	TGTGCCTGCGCCTGGTCCGGGACCCTCACTGAAGCTTTCTTT	TRBV30	-	TRBJ1-1	-
CASSLGRTENTEAFF	TGTGCCAGCAGCTTGGGCAGGACAGAGAACACTGAAGCTTTCTTT	TRBV7-2	-	TRBJ1-1	-
CASSHMRDTEAFF	TGTGCCAGCAGCCATATGAGGGACACTGAAGCTTTCTTT	TRBV7-3	many	TRBJ1-1	-
CASSFRPESSPEGF	TGTGCCAGCAGCTTTCGACCAGAGAGCTCCCCGGAGGGTTTT	TRBV5-4	-	TRBJ2-3	-
CASSPRLAGTHNEQFF	TGTGCCAGCTCACCGCGACTAGCGGGGACGCACAATGAGCAGTTCTTC	TRBV18	few	TRBJ2-1	TRBD2
CASSRGGDGELFF	TGTGCCAGCAGCCGCGGTGGGGACGGGGAGCTGTTTTTT	TRBV3-1	few	TRBJ2-2	-
CASREGPRRINTQYF	TGTGCCAGCAGGGAGGGCCCGCGGAGGATTAATACGCAGTATTTT	TRBV6-5	-	TRBJ2-3	-
CASRDRNIPYEQYF	TGTGCCAGCAGGGACAGGAACATACCCTACGAGCAGTACTTC	TRBV2	-	TRBJ2-7	TRBD1